The entry below describes one T cell receptor (beta chain). This CDR3 is also generated by other DNA sequences in the sample. Healthy adults negative for HIV, lacking recent acute infections or vaccinations, served as donors. The CD4+ fraction was divided into a CD45RA+ naive subset and a CD45RA-negative memory subset. The sample originates from a study of shared clonotypes between healthy human individuals. Data came from immunoSEQ multiplex PCR; TCRdb stores just in-frame clones and leaves some out. The sample carries millions of clones, around 90% recorded once. V lost 3 bases and J lost 0; bases outside the gene matches: 4. Germline V lookup: CDR1 MNHEY, CDR2 SVGAGI. The CDR3 has 15 residues.

Sequencing was performed on naive CD4+ T cells sorted from blood. Subset reported: CD45RA+ positively selected. The source is a man aged 18 to 29 in good health. The rearrangement uses TRBV6-5 and TRBJ2-7; 8 bases map to TRBD1. CDR3 loop: CASSYGQGASYEQYF. In DNA form, the CDR3 reads TGTGCCAGCAGTTATGGGCAGGGGGCCTCCTACGAGCAGTACTTC.